This T cell receptor beta chain was identified in a study of T cells expressing NK-cell markers. From germline, CDR1 is SGHAT and CDR2 FQNNGV. This CDR3 is 17 amino acids long. It was by 5'RACE template switching with UMIs that TCR beta cDNA was made. TCRdb re-called the 5' RACE reads and shows each CDR3 protein once, DNA omitted. The sample has over 100,000 distinct CDR3 sequences, and its top ten clones hold around a sixth. This receptor was obtained from a woman aged 18 to 69 in good health. The sample taken for sequencing was blood T cells: a sorted CD56 or NKG2C T cell subset, CD4+ or CD8+ T cells, or bulk PBMC T cells (not recorded which). This chain joins TRBV11-2 and TRBJ1-2; as DNA is missing, the TRBD1 call by TCRdb cannot be tested. The CDR3 region is CASSSEGGAQLWAGYTF.